Sequencing of this T cell receptor beta chain was carried out in a study of blood T cell repertoires in COVID-19. Assay used: immunoSEQ multiplex PCR; TCRdb lists only in-frame clones, some missing. The sample shows more than 350,000 clones, 80% to 90% of them seen only once. This clone was recorded a few times. CDR1 is SGHTA, CDR2 FQGNSA, per germline. The CDR3 has 14 residues. With V trimmed by 4 bases and J by 3 bases, 5 bases remained unmatched. Sequences were obtained from PBMCs or T cells enriched from blood (not recorded which). The TCR sequence derives from a woman aged 50 to 65 who had recovered from COVID-19. The chain has TRBV7-2 and TRBJ1-1, with TRBD1 matching 7 bases. CDR3 DNA: TGTGCCAGCAGCTCATTAGGGACAGACACTGAAGCTTTCTTT. Its translation: CASSSLGTDTEAFF.